This paragraph reports one T cell receptor beta chain. This clonotype came up a few times. Its antigen is unknown. Base qualities are not at hand, and no much larger clone is one base apart. Libraries of naive CD8 T cells were built from around 20,000 to 1,000,000 sorted cells, with 10%, 30% or 50% of the purified RNA used. Naive CD8 T cells, defined as CD8+CD4-CCR7+CD45RA+, were FACS-sorted into RLT Plus buffer on a BD FACSAria II. To test detection sensitivity, Jurkat RNA equal to ten TCR copies was added to samples of about 20,000-1,100,000 naive CD8 T cells. CD8 T cells were enriched using RosetteSep CD8+ T Cell Enrichment Cocktail and Ficoll-Paque, and the enriched cells then underwent ACK red cell lysis. This specimen belongs to a study of molecular identifiers for immune sequencing clone quantification (dated by TCRdb to the late 2010s). Study-wide context: For a replicate experiment, RNA from roughly 20,000 or 100,000 naive CD8 T cells was divided into five aliquots, of which four were sequenced. This methods study benchmarked molecular-identifier clustering-based TCR repertoire sequencing (MIDCIRS) and TCR RNA copy counting, using CD8 T cells to do so. The full study reports these points: In CMV-specific effector cells, over 99% of molecules were held by clones above 20 RNA copies, whereas under 1% of molecules were held by such clones in naive cells. Without barcode sub-clustering, chimeric consensus sequences inflated TCR diversity; chimeras reached as high as 47%. Highly expanded clone sizes could be underestimated if identical TCR molecules share a barcode. The naive libraries included spiked-in Jurkat TCR RNA (roughly 9 copies' worth), and this RNA is not part of the donor repertoire. Spiked-in Jurkat TCR RNA equal to a single cell's worth was reported to be detectable even within 1,200,000 naive CD8 T cells. Modeling gave around 3.3 recovered TCR RNA copies per cell versus 9.5 to 10 by digital PCR, implying approximately 30% capture efficiency.

Library preparation used PCR. These reads were obtained on a NextSeq 500. Bulk TCR libraries were made following a previously described method, with the TCR primers given in Table S5. Purification of total RNA was performed with the Qiagen AllPrep DNA/RNA kit. Reads from multiple sequencing runs of the same library were pooled before analysis. The original methods were these. Only reads with exact TCR constant sequence were kept, trimmed to 150 nt, and grouped by their 12-nt molecular barcodes. Reads in each barcode group were sub-clustered using a 15% Levenshtein threshold, and a quality-weighted consensus sequence was built for each RNA molecule. Non-functional sequences were excluded, and lower-count sequences lying one edit away from another sequence were also excluded. Based on a fit of two negative binomial distributions, barcode sub-clusters having less than 20% of the maximum read count were discarded. Starting from the raw public reads, TCRdb applied fastp trimming at Q25, assembled clones with MiXCR and retained in-frame beta chains. Entries that share a CDR3 protein sequence are merged under the most common genes and DNA. TCRdb, not the original authors, processed these V and J calls. This sample holds roughly 300,000 distinct CDR3 sequences; roughly 24% were observed only once. Of the sample, about 0.7% is held by the ten largest clones.

Source material: naive CD8+ T cells from blood, with Jurkat cell RNA spiked in. What this sample's cell subset or site label stands for: FACS-sorted CD8+CD4-CCR7+CD45RA+ naive T cells. This clonotype was obtained from a human donor in good health. Some libraries in this study had Jurkat cell RNA spiked in.

The CDR3 has the sequence CASSGAYDYTGELFF. The nucleotide sequence reads as follows: TGTGCCAGCAGTGGGGCCTATGACTACACCGGGGAGCTGTTTTTT. The chain joins TRBV12-3 or TRBV12-4 to TRBJ2-2; tentative D gene TRBD1, with 5 bases matching. V is shortened by 5 bases, J by 3 bases, and the region joining them spans 13 bases. The CDR3 runs 15 residues from the cysteine to the phenylalanine. Left in the record is the CDR3 DNA by itself, 45 bases read in frame from the first base.